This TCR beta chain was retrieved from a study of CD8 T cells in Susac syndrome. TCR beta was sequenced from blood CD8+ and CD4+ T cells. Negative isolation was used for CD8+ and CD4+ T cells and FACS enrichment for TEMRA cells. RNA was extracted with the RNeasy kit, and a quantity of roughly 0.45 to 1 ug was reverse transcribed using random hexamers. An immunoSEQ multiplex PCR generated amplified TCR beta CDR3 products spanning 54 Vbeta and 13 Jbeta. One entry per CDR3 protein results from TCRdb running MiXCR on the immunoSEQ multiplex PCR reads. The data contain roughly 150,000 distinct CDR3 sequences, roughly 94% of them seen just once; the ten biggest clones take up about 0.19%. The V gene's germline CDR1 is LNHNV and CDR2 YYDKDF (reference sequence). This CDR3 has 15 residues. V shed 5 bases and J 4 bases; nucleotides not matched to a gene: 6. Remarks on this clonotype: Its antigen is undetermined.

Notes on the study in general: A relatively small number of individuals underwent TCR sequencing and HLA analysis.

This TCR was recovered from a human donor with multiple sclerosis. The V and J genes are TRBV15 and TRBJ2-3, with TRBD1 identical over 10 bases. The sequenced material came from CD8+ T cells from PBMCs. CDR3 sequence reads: CATSSGTGVADTQYF. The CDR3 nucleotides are TGTGCCACCAGCTCCGGGACAGGGGTGGCAGATACGCAGTATTTT.